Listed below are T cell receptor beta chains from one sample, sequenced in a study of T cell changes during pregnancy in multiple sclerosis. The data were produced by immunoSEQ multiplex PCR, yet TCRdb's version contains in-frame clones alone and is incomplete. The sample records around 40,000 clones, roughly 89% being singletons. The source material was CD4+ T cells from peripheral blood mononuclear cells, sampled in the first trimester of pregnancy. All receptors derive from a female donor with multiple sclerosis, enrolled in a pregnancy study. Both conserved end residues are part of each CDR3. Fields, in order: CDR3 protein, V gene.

cdr3_aa: CASSSFAQGGGLLNTEAFF
v_call: TRBV28

cdr3_aa: CASSKLGLAGETQYF
v_call: TRBV27

cdr3_aa: CASSPQGQGLNEQFF
v_call: TRBV18

cdr3_aa: CASSMEGNYGYTF
v_call: TRBV19

cdr3_aa: CASRGRTGDVGGYTF
v_call: TRBV2

cdr3_aa: CASSAGTGAVPDTQYF
v_call: TRBV19

cdr3_aa: CASSADPAGGRAYEQYF
v_call: TRBV9

cdr3_aa: CASSPRGDGELFF
v_call: TRBV9

cdr3_aa: CASSRGQGGYNEQFF
v_call: TRBV6-4

cdr3_aa: CASSFGRQGVYEQYF
v_call: TRBV7-2

cdr3_aa: CASSKDQGLSTDTQYF
v_call: TRBV5-5

cdr3_aa: CASSESGGWNEQFF
v_call: TRBV10-1

cdr3_aa: CASSRTGGEAFF
v_call: TRBV7-9

cdr3_aa: CASSDLGDYGYTF
v_call: TRBV2

cdr3_aa: CASSLSFRGRLAGREWGTGELFF
v_call: TRBV27

cdr3_aa: CASRKTADGYTF
v_call: TRBV2

cdr3_aa: CASSLDRGNTDTQYF
v_call: TRBV2

cdr3_aa: CASAGTGNTEAFF
v_call: TRBV5-1

cdr3_aa: CASSLEPRGSNQPQHF
v_call: TRBV5-5

cdr3_aa: CASRGQGASYEQYF
v_call: TRBV11-1

cdr3_aa: CASSGGSRDRTDTQYF
v_call: TRBV25-1

cdr3_aa: CSVSGTANDEKLFF
v_call: TRBV29-1

cdr3_aa: CASGLAALTDTQYF
v_call: TRBV19

cdr3_aa: CASSIAAGRPGGGYTF
v_call: TRBV19

cdr3_aa: CSVDSGRPTFSYEQYF
v_call: TRBV29-1

cdr3_aa: CASSYTGGNQPQHF
v_call: TRBV2

cdr3_aa: CASSAQGQAGEQYF
v_call: TRBV9

cdr3_aa: CASSSDMFPYEQYF
v_call: TRBV5-1

cdr3_aa: CASSFPPGATQETQYF
v_call: TRBV28

cdr3_aa: CASSTQGSSYNEQFF
v_call: TRBV9

cdr3_aa: CARSAGGHEQYF
v_call: TRBV2

cdr3_aa: CASKRTSETYEQYF
v_call: TRBV27

cdr3_aa: CASRDRGSEAFF
v_call: TRBV19

cdr3_aa: CASSVGGGGIINEQFF
v_call: TRBV9

cdr3_aa: CAWSTGRAGYF
v_call: TRBV30

cdr3_aa: CASSPGGHFHSYEQYF
v_call: TRBV7-3

cdr3_aa: CASSELRDGETQYF
v_call: TRBV2

cdr3_aa: CASSQPTGGLYEQYF
v_call: TRBV4-1

cdr3_aa: CASSPGTEQNYGYTF
v_call: TRBV5-4

cdr3_aa: CAISESSGREGADTQYF
v_call: TRBV10-3

cdr3_aa: CARSHPGQAMNTEAFF
v_call: TRBV5-3

cdr3_aa: CASSPNADTQYF
v_call: TRBV6-5

cdr3_aa: CASSPPNSFYGYTF
v_call: TRBV18

cdr3_aa: CAWSNRRDFGTDTQYF
v_call: TRBV30

cdr3_aa: CASSRGTVNTGELFF
v_call: TRBV4-2